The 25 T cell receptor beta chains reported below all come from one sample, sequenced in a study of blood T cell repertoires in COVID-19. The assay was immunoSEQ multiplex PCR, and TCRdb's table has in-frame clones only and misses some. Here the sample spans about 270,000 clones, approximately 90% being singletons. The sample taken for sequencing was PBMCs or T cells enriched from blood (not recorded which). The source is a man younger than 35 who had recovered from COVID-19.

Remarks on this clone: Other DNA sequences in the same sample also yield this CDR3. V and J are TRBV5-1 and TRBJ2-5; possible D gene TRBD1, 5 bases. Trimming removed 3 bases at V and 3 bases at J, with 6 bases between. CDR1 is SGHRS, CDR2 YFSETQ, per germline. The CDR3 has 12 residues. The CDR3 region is CASSSTEETQYF. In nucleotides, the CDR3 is TGCGCCAGCAGCTCGACAGAAGAGACCCAGTACTTC.

CDR3 amino acids: CASSVPAGLQETQYF. The CDR3 DNA reads TGTGCCAGCAGCGTACCAGCGGGGCTCCAAGAGACCCAGTACTTC. The gene calls are TRBV7-9 and TRBJ2-5, with 7 bases aligning to TRBD2. The CDR3 totals 15 residues. Germline V gene data show CDR1 as SEHNR and CDR2 as FQNEAQ (reference sequence). With 5 bases clipped from V and 1 base from J, the junction kept 7 bases outside the gene matches.

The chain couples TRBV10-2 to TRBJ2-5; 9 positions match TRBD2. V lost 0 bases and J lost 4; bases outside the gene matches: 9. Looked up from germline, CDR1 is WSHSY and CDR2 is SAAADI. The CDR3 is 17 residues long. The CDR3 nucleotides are TGCGCCAGCAGTGAGTCTAGCGGGAGCTATACTGGAGAGACCCAGTACTTC. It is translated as CASSESSGSYTGETQYF.

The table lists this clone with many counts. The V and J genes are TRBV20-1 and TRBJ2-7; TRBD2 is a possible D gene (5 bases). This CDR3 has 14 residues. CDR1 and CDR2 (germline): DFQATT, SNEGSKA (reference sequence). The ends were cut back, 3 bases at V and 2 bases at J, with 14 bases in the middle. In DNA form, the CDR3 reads TGCAGTGCTAGTCTCGGACTCGGAACCTACGAGCAGTACTTC. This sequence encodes CSASLGLGTYEQYF.

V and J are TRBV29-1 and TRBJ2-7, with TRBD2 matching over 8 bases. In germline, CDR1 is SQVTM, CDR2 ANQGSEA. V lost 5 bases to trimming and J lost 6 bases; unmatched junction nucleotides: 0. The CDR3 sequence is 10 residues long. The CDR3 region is CSVSGSEQYF. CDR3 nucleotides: TGCAGCGTTAGCGGGAGCGAGCAGTACTTC.

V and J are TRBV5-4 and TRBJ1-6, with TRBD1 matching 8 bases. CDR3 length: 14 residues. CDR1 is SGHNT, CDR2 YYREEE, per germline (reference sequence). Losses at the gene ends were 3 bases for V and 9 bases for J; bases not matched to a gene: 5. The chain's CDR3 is CASSSGTGSSPLHF. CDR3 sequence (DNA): TGTGCCAGCAGCTCCGGGACAGGATCTTCACCCCTCCACTTT.

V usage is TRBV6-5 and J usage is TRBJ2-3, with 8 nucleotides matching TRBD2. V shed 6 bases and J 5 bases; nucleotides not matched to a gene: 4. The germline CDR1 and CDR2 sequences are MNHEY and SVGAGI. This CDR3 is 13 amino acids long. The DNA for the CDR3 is TGTGCCAGCAGATCGGGGGGGCGAGATACGCAGTATTTT. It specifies CASRSGGRDTQYF.

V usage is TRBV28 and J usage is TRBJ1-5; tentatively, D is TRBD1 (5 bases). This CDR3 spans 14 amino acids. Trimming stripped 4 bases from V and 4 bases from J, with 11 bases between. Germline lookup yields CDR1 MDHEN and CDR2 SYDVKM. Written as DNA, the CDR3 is TGTGCCAGCAGTTCCGGACACTTTAATCAGCCCCAGCATTTT. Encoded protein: CASSSGHFNQPQHF.

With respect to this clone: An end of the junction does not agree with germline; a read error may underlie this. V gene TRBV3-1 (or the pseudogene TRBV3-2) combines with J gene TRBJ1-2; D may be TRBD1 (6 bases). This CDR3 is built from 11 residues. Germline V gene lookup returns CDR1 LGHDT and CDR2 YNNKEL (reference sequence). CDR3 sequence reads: CASSHGQTSAF. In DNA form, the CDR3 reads TGTGCCAGCAGCCACGGACAGACGTCGGCCTTC.

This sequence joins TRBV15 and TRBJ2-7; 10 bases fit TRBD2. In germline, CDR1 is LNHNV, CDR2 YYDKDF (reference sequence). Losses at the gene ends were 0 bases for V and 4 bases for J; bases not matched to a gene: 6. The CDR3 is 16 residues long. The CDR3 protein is CATSRDWASGGYEQYF. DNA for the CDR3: TGTGCCACCAGCAGAGATTGGGCTAGCGGGGGTTACGAGCAGTACTTC.

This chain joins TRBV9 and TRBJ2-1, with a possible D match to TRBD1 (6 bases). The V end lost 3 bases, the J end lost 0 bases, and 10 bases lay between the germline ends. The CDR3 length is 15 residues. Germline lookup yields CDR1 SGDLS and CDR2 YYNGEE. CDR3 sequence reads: CASSEGVSSYNEQFF. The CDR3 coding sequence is TGTGCCAGCAGCGAGGGGGTTAGCTCCTACAATGAGCAGTTCTTC.

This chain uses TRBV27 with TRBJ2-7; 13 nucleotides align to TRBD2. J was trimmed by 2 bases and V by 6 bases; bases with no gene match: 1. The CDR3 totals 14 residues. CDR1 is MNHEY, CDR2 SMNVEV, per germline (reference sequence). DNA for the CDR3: TGTGCCAGCAGCGGGACTAGCGGGGCCTACGAGCAGTACTTC. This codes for CASSGTSGAYEQYF.

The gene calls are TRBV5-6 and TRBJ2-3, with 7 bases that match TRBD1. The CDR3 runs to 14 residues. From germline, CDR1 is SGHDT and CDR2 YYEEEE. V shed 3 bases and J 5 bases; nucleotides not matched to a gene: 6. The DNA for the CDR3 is TGTGCCAGCAGCTGGGGACAGTCCATAGATACGCAGTATTTT. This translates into CASSWGQSIDTQYF.

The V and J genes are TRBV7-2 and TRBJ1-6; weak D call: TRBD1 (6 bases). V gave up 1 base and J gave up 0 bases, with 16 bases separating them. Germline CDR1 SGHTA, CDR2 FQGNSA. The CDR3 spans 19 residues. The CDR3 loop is CASSLGFWGLGSYNSPLHF. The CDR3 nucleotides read TGTGCCAGCAGCTTAGGATTTTGGGGGCTGGGCTCCTATAATTCACCCCTCCACTTT.

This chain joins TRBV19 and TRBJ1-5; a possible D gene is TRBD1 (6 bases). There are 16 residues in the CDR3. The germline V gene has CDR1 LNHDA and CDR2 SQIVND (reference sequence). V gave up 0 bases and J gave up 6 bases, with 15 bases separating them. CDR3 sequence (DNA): TGTGCCAGTAGTATAGATTCCGGGGGGCTTTTTCAGCCCCAGCATTTT. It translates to CASSIDSGGLFQPQHF.

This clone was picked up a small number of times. This chain's CDR3 is CASSPTGRNTEAFF. The CDR3 DNA reads TGTGCCAGCAGCCCGACAGGGAGGAACACTGAAGCTTTCTTT. The V gene is TRBV3-1 (or the pseudogene TRBV3-2), the J gene TRBJ1-1; TRBD1 matches 7 bases. V shed 4 bases, J shed 1 base, and the junction held 3 bases outside the gene matches. The CDR3 loop spans 14 amino acids. Germline V CDR1 and CDR2: LGHDT, YNNKEL (reference sequence).

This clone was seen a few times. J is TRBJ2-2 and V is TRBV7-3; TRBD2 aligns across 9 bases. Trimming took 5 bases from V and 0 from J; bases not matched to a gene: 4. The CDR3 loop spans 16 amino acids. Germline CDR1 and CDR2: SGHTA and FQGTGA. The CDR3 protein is CASSRLAGANTGELFF. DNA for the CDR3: TGTGCCAGCAGCCGCTTAGCGGGAGCGAACACCGGGGAGCTGTTTTTT.

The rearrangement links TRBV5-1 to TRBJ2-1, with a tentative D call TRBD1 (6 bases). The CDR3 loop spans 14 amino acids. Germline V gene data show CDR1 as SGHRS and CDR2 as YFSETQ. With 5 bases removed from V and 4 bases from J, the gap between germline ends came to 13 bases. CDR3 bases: TGCGCCAGCAGATACAGGACAGATTACAATGAGCAGTTCTTC. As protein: CASRYRTDYNEQFF.

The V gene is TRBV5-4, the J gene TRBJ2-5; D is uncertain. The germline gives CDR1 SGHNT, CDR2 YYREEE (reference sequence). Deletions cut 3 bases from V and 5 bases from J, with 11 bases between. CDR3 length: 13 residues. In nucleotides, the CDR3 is TGTGCCAGCAGCTACGAGATCCGGGAGACCCAGTACTTC. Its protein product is CASSYEIRETQYF. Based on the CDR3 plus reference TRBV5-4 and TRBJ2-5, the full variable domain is ETGVTQSPTHLIKTRGQQVTLRCSSQSGHNTVSWYQQALGQGPQFIFQYYREEENGRGNFPPRFSGLQFPNYSSELNVNALELDDSALYLCASSYEIRETQYFGPGTRLLVL.

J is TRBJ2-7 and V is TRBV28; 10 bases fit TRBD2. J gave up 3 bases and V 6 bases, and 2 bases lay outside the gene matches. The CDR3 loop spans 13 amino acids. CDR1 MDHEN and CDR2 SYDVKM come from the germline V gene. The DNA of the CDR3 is TGTGCCAGCAGAGCTAGCGGGAGCTACGAGCAGTACTTC. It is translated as CASRASGSYEQYF. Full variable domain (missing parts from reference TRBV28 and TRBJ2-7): DVKVTQSSRYLVKRTGEKVFLECVQDMDHENMFWYRQDPGLGLRLIYFSYDVKMKEKGDIPEGYSVSREKKERFSLILESASTNQTSMYLCASRASGSYEQYFGPGTRLTVT.

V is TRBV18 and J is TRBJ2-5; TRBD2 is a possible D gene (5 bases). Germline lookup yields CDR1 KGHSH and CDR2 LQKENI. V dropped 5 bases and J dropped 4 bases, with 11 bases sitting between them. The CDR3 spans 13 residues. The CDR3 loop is CASSAAGGETQYF. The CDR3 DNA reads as TGTGCCAGCTCAGCGGCAGGAGGAGAGACCCAGTACTTC.

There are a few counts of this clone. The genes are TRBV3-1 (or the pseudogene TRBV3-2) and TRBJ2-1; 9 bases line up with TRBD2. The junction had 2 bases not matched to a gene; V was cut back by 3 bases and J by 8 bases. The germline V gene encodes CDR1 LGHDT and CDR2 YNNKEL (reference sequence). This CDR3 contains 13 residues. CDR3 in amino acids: CASSHGTSYEQFF. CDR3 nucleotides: TGTGCCAGCAGCCACGGGACTAGCTATGAGCAGTTCTTC.

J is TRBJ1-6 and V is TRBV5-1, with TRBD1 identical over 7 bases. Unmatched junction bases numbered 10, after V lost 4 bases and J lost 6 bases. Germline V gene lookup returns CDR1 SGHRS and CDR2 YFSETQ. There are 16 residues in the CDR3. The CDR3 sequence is CASSLSTGARNSPLHF. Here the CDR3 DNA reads TGCGCCAGCAGCCTTAGCACAGGGGCGCGTAATTCACCCCTCCACTTT.

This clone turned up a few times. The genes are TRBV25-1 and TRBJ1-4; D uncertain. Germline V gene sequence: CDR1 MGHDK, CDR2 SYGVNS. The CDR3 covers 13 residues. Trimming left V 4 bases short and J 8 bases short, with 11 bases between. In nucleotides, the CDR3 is TGTGCCAGCAGTGTCCTAGGAGGGGAAAAACTGTTTTTT. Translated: CASSVLGGEKLFF.

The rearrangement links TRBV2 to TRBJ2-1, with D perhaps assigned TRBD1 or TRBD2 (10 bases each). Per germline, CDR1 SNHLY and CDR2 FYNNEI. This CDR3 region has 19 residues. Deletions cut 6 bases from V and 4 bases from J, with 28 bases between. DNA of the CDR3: TGTGCCAGCAGCATGACAGGGGGCTGGCTAGCGGGAGTGTACAATGAGCAGTTCTTC. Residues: CASSMTGGWLAGVYNEQFF.